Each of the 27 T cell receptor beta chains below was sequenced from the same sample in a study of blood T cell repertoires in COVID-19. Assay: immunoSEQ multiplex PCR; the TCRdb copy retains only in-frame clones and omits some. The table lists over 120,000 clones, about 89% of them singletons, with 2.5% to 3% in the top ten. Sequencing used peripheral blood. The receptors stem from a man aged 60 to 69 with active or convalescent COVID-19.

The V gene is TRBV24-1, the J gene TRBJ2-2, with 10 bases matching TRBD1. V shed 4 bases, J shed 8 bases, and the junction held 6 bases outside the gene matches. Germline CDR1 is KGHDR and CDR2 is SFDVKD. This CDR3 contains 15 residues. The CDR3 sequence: CATSDPGTGEGELFF. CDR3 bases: TGTGCCACCAGTGACCCTGGGACAGGGGAGGGGGAGCTGTTTTTT.

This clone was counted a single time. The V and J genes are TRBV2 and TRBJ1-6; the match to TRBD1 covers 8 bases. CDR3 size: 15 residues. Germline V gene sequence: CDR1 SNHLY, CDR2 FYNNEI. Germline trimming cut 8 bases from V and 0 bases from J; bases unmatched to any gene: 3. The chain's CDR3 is CASDRGRSYNSPLHF. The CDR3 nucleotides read TGTGCCAGCGACAGGGGCCGCTCCTATAATTCACCCCTCCACTTT.

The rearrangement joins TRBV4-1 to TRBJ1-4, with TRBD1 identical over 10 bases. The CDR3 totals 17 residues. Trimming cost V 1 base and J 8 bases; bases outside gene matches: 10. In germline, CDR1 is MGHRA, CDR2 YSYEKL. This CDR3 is CASSQVGLGTGEEKLFF. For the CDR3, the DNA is TGCGCCAGCAGCCAAGTGGGCCTCGGGACAGGGGAGGAAAAACTGTTTTTT.

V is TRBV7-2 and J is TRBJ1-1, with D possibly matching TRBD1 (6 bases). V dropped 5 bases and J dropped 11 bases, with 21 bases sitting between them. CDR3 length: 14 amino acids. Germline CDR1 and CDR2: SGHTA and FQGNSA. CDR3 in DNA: TGTGCCAGCAGCCCCCAGGGGCACACGATCGAGGCTTTCTTT. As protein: CASSPQGHTIEAFF.

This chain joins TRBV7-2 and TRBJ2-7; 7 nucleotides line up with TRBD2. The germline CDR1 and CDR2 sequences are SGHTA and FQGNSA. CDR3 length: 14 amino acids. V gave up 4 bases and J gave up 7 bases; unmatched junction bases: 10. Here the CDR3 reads CASSSGLGYREQYF. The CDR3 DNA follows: TGTGCCAGCAGCTCCGGACTAGGGTATCGAGAGCAGTACTTC.

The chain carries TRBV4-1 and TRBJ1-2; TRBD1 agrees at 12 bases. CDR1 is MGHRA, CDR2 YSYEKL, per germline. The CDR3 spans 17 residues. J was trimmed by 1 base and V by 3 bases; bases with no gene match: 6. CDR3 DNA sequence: TGCGCCAGCAGCCAGACCGGGACAGGGGGCAATAACTATGGCTACACCTTC. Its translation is CASSQTGTGGNNYGYTF.

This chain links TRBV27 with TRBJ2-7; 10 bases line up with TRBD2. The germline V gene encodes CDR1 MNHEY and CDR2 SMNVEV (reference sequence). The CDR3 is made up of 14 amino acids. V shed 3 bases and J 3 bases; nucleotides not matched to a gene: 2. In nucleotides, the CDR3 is TGTGCCAGCAGTTTCCGGACTAGCGGCTACGAGCAGTACTTC. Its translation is CASSFRTSGYEQYF.

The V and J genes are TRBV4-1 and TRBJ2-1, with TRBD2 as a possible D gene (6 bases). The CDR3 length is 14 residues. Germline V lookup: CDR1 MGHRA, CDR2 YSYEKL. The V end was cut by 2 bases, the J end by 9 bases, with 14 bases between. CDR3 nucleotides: TGCGCCAGCAGCCAATTGGGACTGGTGAGTGAGCAGTTCTTC. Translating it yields CASSQLGLVSEQFF.

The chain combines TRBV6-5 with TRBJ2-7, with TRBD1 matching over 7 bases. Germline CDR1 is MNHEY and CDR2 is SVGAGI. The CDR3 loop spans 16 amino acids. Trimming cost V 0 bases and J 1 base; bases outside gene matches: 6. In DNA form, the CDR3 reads TGTGCCAGCAGTTACTCCGTGGGACAGAGATCCTACGAGCAGTACTTC. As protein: CASSYSVGQRSYEQYF.

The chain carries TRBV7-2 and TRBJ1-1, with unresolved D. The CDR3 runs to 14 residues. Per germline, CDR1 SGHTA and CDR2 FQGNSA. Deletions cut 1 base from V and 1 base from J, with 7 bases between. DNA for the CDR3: TGTGCCAGCAGCTTAGTACGGGAGAACACTGAAGCTTTCTTT. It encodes CASSLVRENTEAFF. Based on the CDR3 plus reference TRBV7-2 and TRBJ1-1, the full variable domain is GAGVSQSPSNKVTEKGKDVELRCDPISGHTALYWYRQSLGQGLEFLIYFQGNSAPDKSGLPSDRFSAERTGGSVSTLTIQRTQQEDSAVYLCASSLVRENTEAFFGQGTRLTVV.

CDR3 protein: CASSPSAGELFF. The DNA of the CDR3 is TGTGCCAGCAGCCCCTCGGCCGGGGAGCTGTTTTTT. V is TRBV5-6 and J is TRBJ2-2; D call uncertain. Germline assignment: CDR1 SGHDT and CDR2 YYEEEE. V was cut by 4 bases and J by 6 bases, with 7 bases left in between. The length of the CDR3 is 12 residues. Filled out from reference TRBV5-6 and TRBJ2-2, the complete variable domain reads DAGVTQSPTHLIKTRGQQVTLRCSPKSGHDTVSWYQQALGQGPQFIFQYYEEEERQRGNFPDRFSGHQFPNYSSELNVNALLLGDSALYLCASSPSAGELFFGEGSRLTVL.

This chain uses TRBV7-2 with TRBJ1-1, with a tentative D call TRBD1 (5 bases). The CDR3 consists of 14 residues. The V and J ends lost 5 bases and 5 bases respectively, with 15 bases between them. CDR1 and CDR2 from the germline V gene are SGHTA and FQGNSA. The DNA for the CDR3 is TGTGCCAGCAGCCTGCACGTGGGGGGTACTGAAGCTTTCTTT. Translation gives CASSLHVGGTEAFF. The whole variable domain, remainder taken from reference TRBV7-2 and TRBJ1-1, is GAGVSQSPSNKVTEKGKDVELRCDPISGHTALYWYRQSLGQGLEFLIYFQGNSAPDKSGLPSDRFSAERTGGSVSTLTIQRTQQEDSAVYLCASSLHVGGTEAFFGQGTRLTVV.

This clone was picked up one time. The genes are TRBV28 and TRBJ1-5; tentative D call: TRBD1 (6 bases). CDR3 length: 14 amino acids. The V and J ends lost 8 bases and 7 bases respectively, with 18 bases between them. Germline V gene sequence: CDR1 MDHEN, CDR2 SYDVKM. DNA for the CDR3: TGTGCCAGCCAGAAGGGGGGGCTGGGACAGCCCCAGCATTTT. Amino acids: CASQKGGLGQPQHF.

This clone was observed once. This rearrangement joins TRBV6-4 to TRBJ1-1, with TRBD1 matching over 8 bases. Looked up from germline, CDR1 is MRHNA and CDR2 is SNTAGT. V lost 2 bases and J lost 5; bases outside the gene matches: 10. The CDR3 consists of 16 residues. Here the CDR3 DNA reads TGTGCCAGCAGTGACCCCCCTGGACAGGGAGGAACTGAAGCTTTCTTT. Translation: CASSDPPGQGGTEAFF.

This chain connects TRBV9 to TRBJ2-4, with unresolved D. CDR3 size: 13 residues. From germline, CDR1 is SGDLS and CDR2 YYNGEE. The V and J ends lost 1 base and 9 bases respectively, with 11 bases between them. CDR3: CASSVRLVGIQYF. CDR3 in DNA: TGTGCCAGCAGCGTAAGGCTAGTAGGCATTCAGTACTTC.

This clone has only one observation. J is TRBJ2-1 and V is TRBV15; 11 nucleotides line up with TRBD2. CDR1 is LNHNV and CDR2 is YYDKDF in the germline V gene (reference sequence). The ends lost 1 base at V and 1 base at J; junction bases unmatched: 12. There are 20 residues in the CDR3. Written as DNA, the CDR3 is TGTGCCACCAGCAGAGGCCTTGGCCTAGCGGGGGGTAGGTCCTACAATGAGCAGTTCTTC. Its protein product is CATSRGLGLAGGRSYNEQFF. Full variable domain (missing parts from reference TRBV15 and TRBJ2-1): DAMVIQNPRYQVTQFGKPVTLSCSQTLNHNVMYWYQQKSSQAPKLLFHYYDKDFNNEADTPDNFQSRRPNTSFCFLDIRSPGLGDTAMYLCATSRGLGLAGGRSYNEQFFGPGTRLTVL.

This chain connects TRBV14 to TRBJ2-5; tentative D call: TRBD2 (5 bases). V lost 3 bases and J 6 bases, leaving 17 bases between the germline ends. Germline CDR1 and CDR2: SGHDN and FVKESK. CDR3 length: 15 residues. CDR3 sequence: CASSQDSSLGKTQYF. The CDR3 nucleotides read TGTGCCAGCAGCCAGGACTCCTCCCTAGGAAAGACCCAGTACTTC.

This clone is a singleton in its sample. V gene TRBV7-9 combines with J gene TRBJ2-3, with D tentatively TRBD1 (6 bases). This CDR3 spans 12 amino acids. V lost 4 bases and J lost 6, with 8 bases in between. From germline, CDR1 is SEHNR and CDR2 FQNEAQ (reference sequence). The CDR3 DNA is TGTGCCAGCAGCTGGGGGCGGGATACGCAGTATTTT. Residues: CASSWGRDTQYF.

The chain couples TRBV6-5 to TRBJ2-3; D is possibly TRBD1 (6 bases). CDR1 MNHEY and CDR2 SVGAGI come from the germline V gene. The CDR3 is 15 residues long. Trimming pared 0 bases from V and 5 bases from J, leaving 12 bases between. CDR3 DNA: TGTGCCAGCAGTTACTCCAGCCAGGGGCGAGATACGCAGTATTTT. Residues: CASSYSSQGRDTQYF.

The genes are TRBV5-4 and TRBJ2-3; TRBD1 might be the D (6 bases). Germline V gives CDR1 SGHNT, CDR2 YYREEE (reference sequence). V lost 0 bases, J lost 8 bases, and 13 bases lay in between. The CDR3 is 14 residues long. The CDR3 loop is CASSLEGVFGTQYF. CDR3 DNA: TGTGCCAGCAGCTTGGAGGGGGTTTTCGGTACGCAGTATTTT.

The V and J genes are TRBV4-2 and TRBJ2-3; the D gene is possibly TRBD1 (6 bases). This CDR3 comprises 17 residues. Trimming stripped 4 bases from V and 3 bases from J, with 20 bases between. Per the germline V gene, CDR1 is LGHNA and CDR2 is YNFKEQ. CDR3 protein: CASSRLGSDSVTDTQYF. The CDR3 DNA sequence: TGTGCCAGCAGCCGATTAGGTTCGGACAGCGTTACAGATACGCAGTATTTT.

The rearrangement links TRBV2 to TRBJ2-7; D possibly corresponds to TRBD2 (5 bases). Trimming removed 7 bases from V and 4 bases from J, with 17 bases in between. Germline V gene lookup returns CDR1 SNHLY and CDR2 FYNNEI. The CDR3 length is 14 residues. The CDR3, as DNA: TGTGCCAGCAACCCGGGATTGGGAGTTTACGAGCAGTACTTC. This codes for CASNPGLGVYEQYF.

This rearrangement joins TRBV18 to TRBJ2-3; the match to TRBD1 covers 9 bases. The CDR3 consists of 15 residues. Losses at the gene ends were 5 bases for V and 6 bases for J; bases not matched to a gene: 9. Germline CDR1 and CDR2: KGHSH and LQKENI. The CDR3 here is CASSSGTGNRDTQYF. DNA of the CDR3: TGTGCCAGCTCATCCGGGACAGGGAATCGCGATACGCAGTATTTT.

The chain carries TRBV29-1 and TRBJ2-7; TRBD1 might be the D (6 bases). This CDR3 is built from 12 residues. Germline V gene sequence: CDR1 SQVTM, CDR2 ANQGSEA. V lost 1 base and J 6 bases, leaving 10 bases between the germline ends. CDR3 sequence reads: CSVEVSRGEQYF. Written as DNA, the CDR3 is TGCAGCGTTGAAGTATCCAGGGGCGAGCAGTACTTC.

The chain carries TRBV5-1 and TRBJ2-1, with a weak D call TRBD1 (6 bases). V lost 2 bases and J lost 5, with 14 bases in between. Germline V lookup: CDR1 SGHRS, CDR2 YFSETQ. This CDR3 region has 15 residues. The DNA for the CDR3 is TGCGCCAGCAGCTTTATGGGGGCCGTCGACAATGAGCAGTTCTTC. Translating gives CASSFMGAVDNEQFF.

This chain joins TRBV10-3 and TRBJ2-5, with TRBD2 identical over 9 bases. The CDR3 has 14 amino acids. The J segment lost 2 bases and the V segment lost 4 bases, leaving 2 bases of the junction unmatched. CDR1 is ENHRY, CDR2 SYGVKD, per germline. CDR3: CAISVTSGQETQYF. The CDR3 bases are TGTGCCATCAGTGTGACTAGCGGTCAAGAGACCCAGTACTTC.

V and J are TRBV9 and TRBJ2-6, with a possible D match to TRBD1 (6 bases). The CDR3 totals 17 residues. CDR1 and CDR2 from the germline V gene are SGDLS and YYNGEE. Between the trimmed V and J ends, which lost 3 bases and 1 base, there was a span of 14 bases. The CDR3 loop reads CASSAQPTGSGANVLTF. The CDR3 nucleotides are TGTGCCAGCAGCGCTCAACCTACAGGGTCTGGGGCCAACGTCCTGACTTTC.